Listed below are T cell receptor beta chains from one sample, sequenced in a study of identical twins. TCRdb used MiXCR to reprocess the 5' RACE reads, holding one entry per CDR3 protein. The repertoire holds 500,000 to 550,000 distinct CDR3 sequences, with around 22% as singletons. These data also formed part of another study, on yellow fever vaccine responses in identical twins.

The source material was CD4+ T cells sorted from blood. All receptors derive from a woman younger than 30 in good health. Both conserved end residues are part of each CDR3. D genes are given only for firm matches. Where a row states a size, it is once, few, many or the class of an expanded clone; other rows omit it.

v_gene: TRBV5-1
d_gene: NA
abundance: NA
j_gene: TRBJ2-2
CDR3nt: TGCGCCAGCAGCTTTATCGTAGACACCGGGGAGCTGTTTTTT
CDR3aa: CASSFIVDTGELFF

v_gene: TRBV28
d_gene: TRBD1
abundance: NA
j_gene: TRBJ2-1
CDR3nt: TGTGCCAGCAGGATGGGACAGGGGCCCTACAATGAGCAGTTCTTC
CDR3aa: CASRMGQGPYNEQFF

v_gene: TRBV21-1
d_gene: NA
abundance: NA
j_gene: TRBJ2-3
CDR3nt: TGTGCCAGCAGCAAATTGGTCCGCGGGACTAGCGGGTTACCTAGCACAGATACGCAGTATTTT
CDR3aa: CASSKLVRGTSGLPSTDTQYF

v_gene: TRBV5-1
d_gene: TRBD2
abundance: few
j_gene: TRBJ2-3
CDR3nt: TGCGCCAGCAGCTTCATAGCGGGGGGGAGCACAGATACGCAGTATTTT
CDR3aa: CASSFIAGGSTDTQYF

v_gene: TRBV12-3/TRBV12-4
d_gene: NA
abundance: NA
j_gene: TRBJ2-2
CDR3nt: TGTGCCAGCAGGGTGGGGGGTTCTGCGAACACCGGGGAGCTGTTTTTT
CDR3aa: CASRVGGSANTGELFF

v_gene: TRBV20-1
d_gene: NA
abundance: NA
j_gene: TRBJ2-3
CDR3nt: TGCAGTGCAAAACTCCTAGATACGCAGTATTTT
CDR3aa: CSAKLLDTQYF

v_gene: TRBV7-9
d_gene: NA
abundance: NA
j_gene: TRBJ2-1
CDR3nt: TGTGCCAGCAGCCAATCTCCGTGGGACCCGACTCTCAATGAGCAGTTCTTC
CDR3aa: CASSQSPWDPTLNEQFF

v_gene: TRBV12-3/TRBV12-4
d_gene: NA
abundance: NA
j_gene: TRBJ1-5
CDR3nt: TGTGCCAGCAGTTTCAAGGAGGAGCAGCCCCAGCATTTT
CDR3aa: CASSFKEEQPQHF

v_gene: TRBV11-2
d_gene: TRBD1
abundance: NA
j_gene: TRBJ2-1
CDR3nt: TGTGCCAGCATCCTGACGACAGGGGCCTACAATGAGCAGTTCTTC
CDR3aa: CASILTTGAYNEQFF

v_gene: TRBV7-8
d_gene: NA
abundance: NA
j_gene: TRBJ2-2
CDR3nt: TGTGCCAGCAGCCCGATGCCCAACACCGGGGAGCTGTTTTTT
CDR3aa: CASSPMPNTGELFF

v_gene: TRBV10-3
d_gene: TRBD2
abundance: NA
j_gene: TRBJ2-1
CDR3nt: TGTGCCATCAGTGATGGACTAGCGGGAGGGCCTCGTGAGCAGTTCTTC
CDR3aa: CAISDGLAGGPREQFF

v_gene: TRBV25-1
d_gene: NA
abundance: NA
j_gene: TRBJ2-7
CDR3nt: TGTGCCAGCAGTGAAATGGGGGGGGCCGAGCAGTACTTC
CDR3aa: CASSEMGGAEQYF

v_gene: TRBV10-3
d_gene: TRBD1
abundance: few
j_gene: TRBJ1-1
CDR3nt: TGTGCCATCGGGGACAGTTCGAACACTGAAGCTTTCTTT
CDR3aa: CAIGDSSNTEAFF

v_gene: TRBV5-1
d_gene: NA
abundance: NA
j_gene: TRBJ2-1
CDR3nt: TGCGCCAGCAGCTTTGTTGAGGGTGAGCAGTTCTTC
CDR3aa: CASSFVEGEQFF

v_gene: TRBV12-3/TRBV12-4
d_gene: NA
abundance: NA
j_gene: TRBJ1-2
CDR3nt: TGTGCCAGCACCCAATCGGGGGGAGAGATCTATGGCTACACCTTC
CDR3aa: CASTQSGGEIYGYTF

v_gene: TRBV6-1
d_gene: NA
abundance: NA
j_gene: TRBJ2-5
CDR3nt: TGTGCCAGCAGTGAAGCTTGGACACGAGAGACCCAGTACTTC
CDR3aa: CASSEAWTRETQYF

v_gene: TRBV20-1
d_gene: NA
abundance: NA
j_gene: TRBJ2-5
CDR3nt: TGCAGTGCTAGTCACGGATCGGAGACCCAGTACTTC
CDR3aa: CSASHGSETQYF

v_gene: TRBV28
d_gene: NA
abundance: few
j_gene: TRBJ2-1
CDR3nt: TGTGCCAGCATCAATACCTTAGGTGAGCAGTTCTTC
CDR3aa: CASINTLGEQFF

v_gene: TRBV5-1
d_gene: TRBD2
abundance: NA
j_gene: TRBJ2-1
CDR3nt: TGCGCCAGCAGCGTCGCCGGGACTAGCGGATACAATGAGCAGTTCTTC
CDR3aa: CASSVAGTSGYNEQFF

v_gene: TRBV28
d_gene: TRBD1
abundance: NA
j_gene: TRBJ1-6
CDR3nt: TGTGCCAGCAGTCCCTCGATTAGGGGACAGGGAAGGTCACCCCTCCACTTT
CDR3aa: CASSPSIRGQGRSPLHF

v_gene: TRBV3-1
d_gene: NA
abundance: few
j_gene: TRBJ1-5
CDR3nt: TGTGCCAGCAGCCCTCGAGGGGGGTGGAATCAGCCCCAGCATTTT
CDR3aa: CASSPRGGWNQPQHF

v_gene: TRBV6-1
d_gene: NA
abundance: few
j_gene: TRBJ1-5
CDR3nt: TGTGCCAGCAGAAGGGAATATAGCAATCAGCCCCAGCATTTT
CDR3aa: CASRREYSNQPQHF

v_gene: TRBV10-3
d_gene: TRBD2
abundance: few
j_gene: TRBJ2-3
CDR3nt: TGTGCCATCAGTGAGTCGGGACTAGCGGGATTAGGGACGCAGTATTTT
CDR3aa: CAISESGLAGLGTQYF

v_gene: TRBV27
d_gene: NA
abundance: few
j_gene: TRBJ2-7
CDR3nt: TGTGCCAGCAGTTCTCTCCGAGACCAAGGCTACGAGCAGTACTTC
CDR3aa: CASSSLRDQGYEQYF

v_gene: TRBV5-1
d_gene: NA
abundance: NA
j_gene: TRBJ1-1
CDR3nt: TGCGCCAGCAGCCCTAAGACAGGAGGACACACTGAAGCTTTCTTT
CDR3aa: CASSPKTGGHTEAFF

v_gene: TRBV29-1
d_gene: TRBD2
abundance: NA
j_gene: TRBJ2-3
CDR3nt: TGCAGCCTCAGCCCACTAGCGGGGGGCACAGATACGCAGTATTTT
CDR3aa: CSLSPLAGGTDTQYF